This TCR beta chain is drawn from a study of T cell responses to AZD1222 COVID-19 vaccine. Trimming pared 5 bases from V and 6 bases from J, leaving 23 bases between. Germline V CDR1 and CDR2: SNHLY, FYNNEI. This CDR3 contains 16 residues. Method: immunoSEQ multiplex PCR; TCRdb's copy keeps in-frame clones and lacks some. This sample has 120,000 to 150,000 clones, with 90% to 95% found just once. This receptor was identified in an adult in good health. The chain is built from TRBV2 and TRBJ2-7; D may be TRBD1 (5 bases). Sequencing used peripheral blood, obtained on day 0 of MenACWY control vaccination. The CDR3 sequence: CASSPSSGHLSVEQYF. CDR3 nucleotides: TGTGCCAGCAGTCCCAGTTCCGGACACCTATCCGTCGAGCAGTACTTC.